This T cell receptor beta chain derives from a study of radiotherapy plus CTLA-4 blockade in lung cancer. This clone was detected once. Its antigen is still unknown. Study-level points and caveats: Interferon-beta and early blood T cell clone dynamics reportedly predicted response best. Radiotherapy was combined with ipilimumab, and tumor-derived TCR clones then expanded in blood.

The V and J ends lost 5 bases and 6 bases respectively, with 7 bases between them. The CDR3 runs 12 residues. CDR1 SGHNT and CDR2 YENEEA come from the germline V gene. Sequencing used immunoSEQ multiplex PCR; TCRdb keeps in-frame clones, though not all of them. The sample has about 87,000 clones, 85% to 90% seen once; the top ten hold approximately 15%. The chain couples TRBV11-3 to TRBJ2-2, with D unresolved. This TCR derives from a human donor with non-small cell lung cancer that progressed on radiotherapy plus ipilimumab. The input for sequencing was peripheral blood, taken from a patient treated with radiotherapy plus ipilimumab. CDR3 sequence: CASSRNSGELFF. CDR3 nucleotides: TGTGCCAGCAGCCGTAATTCCGGGGAGCTGTTTTTT.